The sequence of this T cell receptor (beta chain) was determined in a study of T cell responses to AZD1222 COVID-19 vaccine. For the study at large: Pooling of second doses given at about 4 or about 12 weeks was done. Study-level results: Samples come after the peak T cell response, not at day 14. Only a handful of AZD1222 recipients, several in all, had baseline seropositivity. Spike was spanned by vaccine-associated CD4 TCRs, which were dominant at 160-218 and 743-854.

Method: immunoSEQ multiplex PCR; TCRdb's copy keeps in-frame clones and lacks some. The sample gives approximately 110,000 clones, roughly 89% of which show up once; 3.5% to 5% is in the top ten. To note about this clone: Its antigen is unidentified.

V was shortened by 1 base and J by 7 bases, with 14 bases between the two germline ends. This CDR3 is 16 amino acids long. Per the germline V gene, CDR1 is LGHDT and CDR2 is YNNKEL (reference sequence). The sample consisted of peripheral blood, taken on day 0 of AZD1222 vaccination. The J gene is TRBJ1-6, the V gene TRBV3-1 (or the pseudogene TRBV3-2); D might be TRBD1 (5 bases). This clonotype originated in an adult in good health. CDR3 nucleotide sequence: TGTGCCAGCAGCCAAGGGGGCGCGAGACTGAATTCACCCCTCCACTTT. Protein: CASSQGGARLNSPLHF.